Described below is a single T cell receptor beta chain sequence and its context. The CDR3 is 13 amino acids. The V and J ends lost 4 bases and 5 bases respectively, with 11 bases between them. CDR1 GTSNPN and CDR2 SVGIG come from the germline V gene (reference sequence). The sample originates from a study of blood T cell repertoires in COVID-19. The wider study: Samples came from the United States, Italy and Spain, spanning acute and convalescent COVID-19. Sample material is recorded as cDNA or gDNA derived from T cells, B-cell-depleted T cells, or PBMCs.

Seattle enrolled patients during active infection and tracked them longitudinally. As handled by the study authors: Estimates of nucleated cell counts were drawn from the amplification of reference gene primers. Method: immunoSEQ multiplex PCR; TCRdb's copy keeps in-frame clones and lacks some. The D gene and trimming were derived from the DNA, and the V and J assignments and clone size from that table. Of roughly 60,000 clones listed, 80% to 85% were seen once; the top ten hold about 8.8%. J is TRBJ2-2 and V is TRBV30, with TRBD1 as a possible D gene (6 bases). Sequenced sample: peripheral blood. The receptor's source is an elderly man with COVID-19, enrolled during active disease. The chain's CDR3 is CAWTGVSTGELFF. The CDR3 DNA sequence: TGTGCCTGGACAGGGGTGTCGACCGGGGAGCTGTTTTTT.